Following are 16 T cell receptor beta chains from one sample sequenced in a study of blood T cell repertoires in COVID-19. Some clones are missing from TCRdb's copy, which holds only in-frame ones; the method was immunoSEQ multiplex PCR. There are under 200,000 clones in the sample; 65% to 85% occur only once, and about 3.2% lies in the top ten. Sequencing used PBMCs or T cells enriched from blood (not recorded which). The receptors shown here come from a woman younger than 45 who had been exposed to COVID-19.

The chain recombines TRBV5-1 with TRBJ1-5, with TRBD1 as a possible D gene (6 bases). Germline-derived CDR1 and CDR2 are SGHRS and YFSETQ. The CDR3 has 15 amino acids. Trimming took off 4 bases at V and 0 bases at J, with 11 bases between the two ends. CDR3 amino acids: CASSVRTVSNQPQHF. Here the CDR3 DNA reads TGCGCCAGCAGCGTACGGACAGTTAGCAATCAGCCCCAGCATTTT.

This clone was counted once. The CDR3 bases are TGCAGCGTTACTAAACCCCTCTTCGAGGCCTCCTACAATGAGCAGTTCTTC. It encodes CSVTKPLFEASYNEQFF. The rearrangement joins TRBV29-1 to TRBJ2-1; D gene uncertain. The CDR3 length is 17 residues. V gave up 5 bases and J gave up 0 bases, with 20 bases separating them. Germline CDR1 and CDR2: SQVTM and ANQGSEA.

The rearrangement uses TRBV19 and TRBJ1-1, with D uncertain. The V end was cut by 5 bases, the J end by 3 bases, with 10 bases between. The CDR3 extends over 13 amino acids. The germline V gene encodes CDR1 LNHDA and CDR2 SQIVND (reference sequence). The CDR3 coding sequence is TGTGCCAGTAGTGTCGTAGCGGACACTGAAGCTTTCTTT. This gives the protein CASSVVADTEAFF. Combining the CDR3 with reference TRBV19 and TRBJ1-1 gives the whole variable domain DGGITQSPKYLFRKEGQNVTLSCEQNLNHDAMYWYRQDPGQGLRLIYYSQIVNDFQKGDIAEGYSVSREKKESFPLTVTSAQKNPTAFYLCASSVVADTEAFFGQGTRLTVV.

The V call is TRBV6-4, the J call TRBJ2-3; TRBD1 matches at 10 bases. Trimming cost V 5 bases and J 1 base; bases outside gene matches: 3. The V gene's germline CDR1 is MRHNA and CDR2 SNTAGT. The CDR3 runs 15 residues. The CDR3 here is CASSTGTGGTDTQYF. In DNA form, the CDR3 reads TGTGCCAGCAGTACCGGGACAGGGGGCACAGATACGCAGTATTTT.

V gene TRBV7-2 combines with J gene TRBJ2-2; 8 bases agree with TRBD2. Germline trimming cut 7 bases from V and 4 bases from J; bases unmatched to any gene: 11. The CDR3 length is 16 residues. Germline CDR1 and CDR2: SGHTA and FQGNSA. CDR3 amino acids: CASTHPAGGVTGELFF. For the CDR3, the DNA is TGTGCCAGCACCCATCCGGCGGGGGGAGTCACCGGGGAGCTGTTTTTT.

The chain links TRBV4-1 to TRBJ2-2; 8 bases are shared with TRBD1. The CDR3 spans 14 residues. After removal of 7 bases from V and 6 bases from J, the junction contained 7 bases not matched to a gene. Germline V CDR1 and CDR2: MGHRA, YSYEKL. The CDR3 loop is CASTPDRVSGELFF. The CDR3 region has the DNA TGCGCCAGCACCCCGGACAGGGTTTCCGGGGAGCTGTTTTTT.

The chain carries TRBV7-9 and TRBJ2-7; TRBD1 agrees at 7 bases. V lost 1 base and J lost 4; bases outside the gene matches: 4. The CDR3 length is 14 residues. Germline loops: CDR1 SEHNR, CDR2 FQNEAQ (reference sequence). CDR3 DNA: TGTGCCAGCAGCTTAGGAGGGACAGTGTACGAGCAGTACTTC. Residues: CASSLGGTVYEQYF.

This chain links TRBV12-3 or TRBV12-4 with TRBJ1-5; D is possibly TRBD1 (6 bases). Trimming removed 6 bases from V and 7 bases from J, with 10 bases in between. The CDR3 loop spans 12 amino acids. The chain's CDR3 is CASSQGRQPQHF. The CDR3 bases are TGTGCCAGCAGCCAGGGGCGCCAGCCCCAGCATTTT.

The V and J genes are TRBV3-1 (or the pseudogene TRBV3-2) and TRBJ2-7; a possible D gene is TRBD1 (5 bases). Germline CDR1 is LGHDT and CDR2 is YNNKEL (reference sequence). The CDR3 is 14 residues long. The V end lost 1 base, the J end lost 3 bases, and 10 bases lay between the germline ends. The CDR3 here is CASSQGRQSYEQYF. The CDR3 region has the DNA TGTGCCAGCAGCCAAGGCAGACAGAGCTACGAGCAGTACTTC.

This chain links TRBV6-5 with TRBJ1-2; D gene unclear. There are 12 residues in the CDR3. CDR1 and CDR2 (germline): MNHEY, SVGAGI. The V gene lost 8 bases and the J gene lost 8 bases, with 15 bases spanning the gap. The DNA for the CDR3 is TGTGCCAGCGGCCCGCCGATTTTGGGCTACACCTTC. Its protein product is CASGPPILGYTF.

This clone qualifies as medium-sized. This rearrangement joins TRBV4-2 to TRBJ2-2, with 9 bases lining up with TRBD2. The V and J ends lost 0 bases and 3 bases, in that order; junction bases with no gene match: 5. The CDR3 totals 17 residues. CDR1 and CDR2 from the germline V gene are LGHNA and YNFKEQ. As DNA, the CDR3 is TGTGCCAGCAGCCAAGACTGGAGCGGGGGGCACACCGGGGAGCTGTTTTTT. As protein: CASSQDWSGGHTGELFF.

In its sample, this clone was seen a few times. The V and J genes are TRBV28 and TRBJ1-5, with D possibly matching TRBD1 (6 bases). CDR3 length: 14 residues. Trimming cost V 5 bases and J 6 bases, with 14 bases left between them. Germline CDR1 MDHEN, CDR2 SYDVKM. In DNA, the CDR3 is TGTGCCAGCAGTGATCCAGGGGTACTTCAGCCCCAGCATTTT. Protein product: CASSDPGVLQPQHF.

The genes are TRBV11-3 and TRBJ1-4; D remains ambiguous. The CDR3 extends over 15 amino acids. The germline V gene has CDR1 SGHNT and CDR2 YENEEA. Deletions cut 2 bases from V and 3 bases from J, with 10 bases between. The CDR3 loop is CASSLSAAANEKLFF. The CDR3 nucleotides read TGTGCCAGCAGCTTATCCGCCGCAGCTAATGAAAAACTGTTTTTT.

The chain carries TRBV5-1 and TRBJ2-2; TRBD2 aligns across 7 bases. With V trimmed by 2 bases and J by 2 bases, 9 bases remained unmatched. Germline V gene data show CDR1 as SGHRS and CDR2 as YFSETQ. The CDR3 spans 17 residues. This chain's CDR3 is CASSLPLAGDNTGELFF. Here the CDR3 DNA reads TGCGCCAGCAGCTTACCCCTGGCGGGGGATAACACCGGGGAGCTGTTTTTT.

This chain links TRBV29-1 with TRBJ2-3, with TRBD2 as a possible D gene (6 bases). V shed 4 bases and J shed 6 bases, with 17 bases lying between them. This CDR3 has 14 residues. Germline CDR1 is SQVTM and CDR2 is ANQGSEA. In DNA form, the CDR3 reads TGCAGCGTTGCCGGGACTTCGCGATGGGATACGCAGTATTTT. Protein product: CSVAGTSRWDTQYF.

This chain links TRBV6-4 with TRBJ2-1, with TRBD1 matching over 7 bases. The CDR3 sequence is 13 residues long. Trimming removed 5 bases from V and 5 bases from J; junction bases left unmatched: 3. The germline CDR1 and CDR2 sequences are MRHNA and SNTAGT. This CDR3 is CASSLDRDNEQFF. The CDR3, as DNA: TGTGCCAGCAGTCTAGACAGGGACAATGAGCAGTTCTTC.